This TCR beta chain is drawn from a study of cytomegalovirus exposure and HLA in healthy donors. Every donor was a healthy person donating bone marrow. The PCR was carried out with 60 Vbeta primers and 13 Jbeta primers. Assay used: immunoSEQ multiplex PCR; TCRdb lists only in-frame clones, some missing. The sample shows 170,000 or so clones, roughly 80% of them seen only once. J was trimmed by 4 bases and V by 1 base; bases with no gene match: 10. Germline assignment: CDR1 LGHNA and CDR2 YNFKEQ. This CDR3 spans 16 amino acids. The rearrangement uses TRBV4-2 and TRBJ2-7, with 7 positions matching TRBD1. This TCR was recovered from a man younger than 35 in good health and CMV-seronegative. Sequencing used PBMCs. The CDR3 nucleotides read TGTGCCAGCAGCCAAGTTCCCTCCGGGACAGAGTACGAGCAGTACTTC. It codes for CASSQVPSGTEYEQYF.